The 16 T cell receptor beta chains below all came from one sample that was sequenced in a study of T cell responses to AZD1222 COVID-19 vaccine. Using immunoSEQ multiplex PCR, the repertoire was profiled, and TCRdb retains in-frame clones only, with some absent. The sample records over 85,000 clones, about 86% being singletons. The source material was peripheral blood, sampled on day 0 of AZD1222 vaccination. These receptors were taken from an adult in good health.

The V gene is TRBV20-1, the J gene TRBJ2-1; D unresolved. V was cut by 5 bases and J by 12 bases, with 5 bases left in between. The CDR3 has 8 residues. CDR1 DFQATT and CDR2 SNEGSKA come from the germline V gene (reference sequence). CDR3 amino acids: CSAPRQFF. Written as DNA, the CDR3 is TGCAGTGCTCCCCGGCAGTTCTTC.

This clone was detected many times. The rearrangement links TRBV7-2 to TRBJ2-7; either TRBD1 or TRBD2 may fit D (5 bases each). The CDR3 extends over 15 amino acids. V gave up 3 bases and J gave up 3 bases, with 15 bases separating them. Germline-derived CDR1 and CDR2 are SGHTA and FQGNSA. CDR3 region: CASSFRDGEYYEQYF. In DNA, the CDR3 is TGTGCCAGCAGCTTCCGGGACGGAGAATACTACGAGCAGTACTTC.

This clone was counted a single time. The chain has TRBV7-8 and TRBJ2-1; a possible D gene is TRBD2 (7 bases). V was clipped by 4 bases and J by 4 bases, with 17 bases between them. The germline CDR1 and CDR2 sequences are SGHVS and FQNEAQ. The CDR3 is 16 residues long. CDR3 in DNA: TGTGCCAGCAGCTCGGGGGCGGGGGTTTTATACAATGAGCAGTTCTTC. It encodes CASSSGAGVLYNEQFF.

The chain joins TRBV16 to TRBJ1-5, with 7 bases lining up with TRBD1. CDR1 is KGHSY, CDR2 FQNENV, per germline. This CDR3 has 14 amino acids. With 0 bases clipped from V and 6 bases from J, the junction kept 2 bases outside the gene matches. DNA for the CDR3: TGTGCCAGCAGCCAATCGAGGGGGCCTCAGCCCCAGCATTTT. Protein product: CASSQSRGPQPQHF.

This clone was recorded at least ten times. This sequence joins TRBV2 and TRBJ2-3, with a tentative D call TRBD1 (6 bases). Germline V gene data show CDR1 as SNHLY and CDR2 as FYNNEI. This CDR3 is built from 21 residues. Trimming pared 0 bases from V and 0 bases from J, leaving 25 bases between. CDR3 DNA: TGTGCCAGCAGTGAAGCGCTTCGGGACACTCCCCCAACCTCTAGCACAGATACGCAGTATTTT. The encoded protein is CASSEALRDTPPTSSTDTQYF.

V is TRBV11-2 and J is TRBJ1-1; D not resolved. CDR1 is SGHAT and CDR2 is FQNNGV in the germline V gene. The CDR3 runs 14 residues. V lost 2 bases, J lost 0 bases, and 7 bases lay in between. This CDR3 reads CASSLQLMNTEAFF. CDR3 bases: TGTGCCAGCAGCTTACAGCTGATGAACACTGAAGCTTTCTTT.

The chain couples TRBV9 to TRBJ1-3; a weak D match, TRBD1 (5 bases). The CDR3 totals 15 residues. V dropped 3 bases and J dropped 2 bases, with 12 bases sitting between them. CDR1 and CDR2 from the germline V gene are SGDLS and YYNGEE. CDR3 bases: TGTGCCAGCAGCGACAGCACAGGTCCTGGAAACACCATATATTTT. It yields the protein CASSDSTGPGNTIYF.

This chain uses TRBV28 with TRBJ2-5; perhaps TRBD2 as D (5 bases). Trimming took 4 bases from V and 0 from J, leaving 18 bases between them. CDR1 is MDHEN, CDR2 SYDVKM, per germline. This CDR3 is built from 17 residues. CDR3 sequence (DNA): TGTGCCAGCAGTTCATCACGATGGGCGGGCAACCAAGAGACCCAGTACTTC. It is translated as CASSSSRWAGNQETQYF.

V is TRBV2 and J is TRBJ2-7; no reliable D call. Germline loops: CDR1 SNHLY, CDR2 FYNNEI. CDR3 length equals 12 residues. V was clipped by 7 bases and J by 3 bases, with 10 bases between them. CDR3 in amino acids: CASKFDNYEQYF. The CDR3, as DNA: TGTGCCAGCAAGTTCGACAACTACGAGCAGTACTTC.

The gene calls are TRBV27 and TRBJ2-3; 10 bases match TRBD2. The CDR3 is 15 residues long. Germline-derived CDR1 and CDR2 are MNHEY and SMNVEV (reference sequence). The V segment lost 2 bases and the J segment 4 bases; nucleotides outside the gene matches: 3. This chain's CDR3 is CASSLASGSADTQYF. The DNA for the CDR3 is TGTGCCAGCAGTTTAGCTAGCGGGAGCGCAGATACGCAGTATTTT.

This clone was counted a few times. CDR3 nucleotide sequence: TGTGCCAGCAGTGTCGGGGACACTGAAGCTTTCTTT. Translation gives CASSVGDTEAFF. The chain joins TRBV6-2 or TRBV6-3 to TRBJ1-1; D is unclear. Trimming took 5 bases from V and 3 from J, leaving 7 bases between them. Germline loops: CDR1 MNHEY, CDR2 SVGEGT. The CDR3 loop spans 12 amino acids.

This chain uses TRBV27 with TRBJ2-7; D perhaps matches TRBD1 (5 bases). Trimming shortened V by 4 bases and J by 2 bases, and 15 bases separated the two germline ends. This CDR3 spans 15 amino acids. Germline V gives CDR1 MNHEY, CDR2 SMNVEV (reference sequence). As DNA, the CDR3 is TGTGCCAGCAGTTCAGGACCCCAGGGAACCTACGAGCAGTACTTC. The encoded protein is CASSSGPQGTYEQYF.

The gene calls are TRBV28 and TRBJ1-2; no reliable D call. The CDR3 loop spans 11 amino acids. V was cut by 2 bases and J by 8 bases, with 6 bases left in between. Per the germline V gene, CDR1 is MDHEN and CDR2 is SYDVKM. DNA for the CDR3: TGTGCCAGCAGTTTAACCGAAGGCTACACCTTC. It codes for CASSLTEGYTF.

This rearrangement joins TRBV29-1 to TRBJ2-1; D uncertain. Germline V lookup: CDR1 SQVTM, CDR2 ANQGSEA. The length of the CDR3 is 14 residues. Trimming cost V 2 bases and J 1 base, with 9 bases left between them. The CDR3 bases are TGCAGCGTTGAAAGCAGGCTTTCCTACAATGAGCAGTTCTTC. Protein product: CSVESRLSYNEQFF.

The gene calls are TRBV19 and TRBJ2-1, with 9 bases lining up with TRBD2. Per germline, CDR1 LNHDA and CDR2 SQIVND (reference sequence). The length of the CDR3 is 15 residues. V trimming: 9 bases; J trimming: 3 bases; junction bases outside the gene matches: 9. The CDR3 nucleotides read TGTGCCAGCTTACCAGCGGGGGGCTTCTACAATGAGCAGTTCTTC. Protein: CASLPAGGFYNEQFF.

This clone occurred once. The chain uses TRBV29-1 and TRBJ1-1; perhaps TRBD1 as D (5 bases). In germline, CDR1 is SQVTM, CDR2 ANQGSEA. V shed 5 bases and J shed 4 bases, with 8 bases lying between them. The CDR3 runs 11 residues. CDR3 sequence reads: CSVRGSTEAFF. The CDR3 DNA reads as TGCAGCGTTCGGGGGAGCACTGAAGCTTTCTTT.